This T cell receptor beta chain was identified during a study of T-cell memory formation after mild COVID-19. Study-wide points: Chiefly within CM and EM were the contracting CD4+ clones; CD8+ ones were within EMRA.

TCRdb used MiXCR to reprocess the 5' RACE reads, holding one entry per CDR3 protein. Of 350,000 to 500,000 distinct CDR3 sequences listed, 20% to 30% were seen once; the top ten hold 10% to 15%. As regards this clonotype: What it recognizes is unknown.

The germline CDR1 and CDR2 sequences are SEHNR and FQNEAQ (reference sequence). The CDR3 extends over 15 amino acids. Trimming shortened V by 1 base and J by 5 bases, and 13 bases separated the two germline ends. This TCR was recovered from an adult woman who had mild COVID-19 (a few samples of this study predate the infection). Cell type and time point are not known. Sequenced sample: PBMCs or a T cell subset sorted from them (not recorded which). V and J are TRBV7-9 and TRBJ2-3, with D hard to call. CDR3 sequence (DNA): TGTGCCAGCAGCTTAGAGGCAGCTCAAAGAGATACGCAGTATTTT. It translates to CASSLEAAQRDTQYF.